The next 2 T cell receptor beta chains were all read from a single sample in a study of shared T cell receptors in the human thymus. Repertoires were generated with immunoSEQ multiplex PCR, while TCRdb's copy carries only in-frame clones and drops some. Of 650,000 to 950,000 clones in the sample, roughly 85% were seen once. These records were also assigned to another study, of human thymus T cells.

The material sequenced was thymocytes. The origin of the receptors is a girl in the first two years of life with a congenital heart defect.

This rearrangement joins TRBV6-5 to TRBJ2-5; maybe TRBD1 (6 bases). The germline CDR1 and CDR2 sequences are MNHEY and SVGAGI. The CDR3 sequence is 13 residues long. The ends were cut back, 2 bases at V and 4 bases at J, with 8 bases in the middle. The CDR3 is CASSYNRVETQYF. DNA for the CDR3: TGTGCCAGCAGTTACAACAGGGTAGAGACCCAGTACTTC.

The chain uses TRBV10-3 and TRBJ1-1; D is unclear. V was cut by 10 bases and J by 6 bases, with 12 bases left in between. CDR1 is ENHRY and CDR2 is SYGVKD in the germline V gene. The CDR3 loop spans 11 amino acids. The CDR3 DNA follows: TGTGCCAGCCAGAGGCCTCCTGAAGCTTTCTTT. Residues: CASQRPPEAFF.